The rows below give T cell receptor beta chains drawn from one sample of a study of blood T cell repertoires in COVID-19. Libraries were prepared by immunoSEQ multiplex PCR; TCRdb keeps only in-frame clonotypes and omits some of them. Among around 250,000 clones listed, over 70% were seen once. Input material: peripheral blood. These receptors were collected from a man older than 75 with acute or convalescent COVID-19. The CDR3 runs from the conserved cysteine through the conserved F or W. A D gene is named only where the DNA matches it firmly. Only part of the rows carry a size: once, few, many, or a class if the clone is expanded.

j_call | d_call | clone_size | v_call | cdr3_aa | cdr3_nt
TRBJ2-7 | NA | NA | TRBV3-1/TRBV3-2 | CASSPGRGEQYF | TGTGCCAGCAGCCCGGGAAGAGGAGAGCAGTACTTC
TRBJ2-2 | TRBD2 | NA | TRBV9 | CASSVTSGTTFSGELFF | TGTGCCAGCAGCGTAACTAGCGGGACTACTTTCTCCGGGGAGCTGTTTTTT
TRBJ2-2 | NA | few | TRBV2 | CASTKTDTNTGELFF | TGTGCCAGCACGAAGACAGATACGAACACCGGGGAGCTGTTTTTT
TRBJ2-5 | TRBD2 | NA | TRBV2 | CASSRDPGLAEETQYF | TGTGCCAGCAGTCGAGATCCGGGACTAGCGGAAGAGACCCAGTACTTC
TRBJ1-5 | TRBD1 | NA | TRBV6-5 | CASSIGQGGNQPQHF | TGTGCCAGCAGTATAGGACAGGGGGGCAATCAGCCCCAGCATTTT
TRBJ2-1 | NA | NA | TRBV12-5 | CASGHTSLSYNEQFF | TGTGCTAGTGGACATACTAGCCTCTCCTACAATGAGCAGTTCTTC
TRBJ1-4 | TRBD1 | NA | TRBV27 | CASSFDRGLHGLFF | TGTGCCAGCAGTTTCGACAGGGGGTTACATGGACTGTTTTTT
TRBJ1-5 | NA | NA | TRBV10-3 | CAISDVSNQPQHF | TGTGCCATCAGTGATGTGAGTAATCAGCCCCAGCATTTT
TRBJ2-6 | NA | NA | TRBV3-1/TRBV3-2 | CASSQRGIGANVLTF | TGTGCCAGCAGCCAGAGGGGGATTGGGGCCAACGTCCTGACTTTC
TRBJ2-3 | NA | NA | TRBV10-1 | CASSVFPGDGTDTQYF | TGCGCCAGCAGTGTATTCCCGGGAGATGGTACAGATACGCAGTATTTT
TRBJ2-1 | NA | NA | TRBV4-1 | CASSQFGGTAQNEQFF | TGCGCCAGCAGCCAATTTGGGGGGACCGCCCAAAATGAGCAGTTCTTC
TRBJ2-5 | TRBD1 | NA | TRBV5-1 | CASSFDDRGETQYF | TGCGCCAGCAGCTTCGATGACAGGGGAGAGACCCAGTACTTC
TRBJ2-7 | NA | NA | TRBV7-9 | CASSAGIRGEQYF | TGTGCCAGCAGCGCCGGGATTCGGGGCGAGCAGTACTTC
TRBJ2-1 | NA | NA | TRBV9 | CASSVEQSSYNEQFF | TGTGCCAGCAGCGTAGAACAGAGCTCCTACAATGAGCAGTTCTTC
TRBJ2-5 | NA | NA | TRBV6-2/TRBV6-3 | CASSYPAGAETQYF | TGTGCCAGCAGTTACCCGGCGGGGGCAGAGACCCAGTACTTC
TRBJ2-5 | NA | NA | TRBV10-2 | CASSDVLRVRETQYF | TGCGCCAGCAGTGACGTTTTGCGGGTAAGGGAGACCCAGTACTTC
TRBJ1-4 | NA | NA | TRBV25-1 | CASSDHRTSNEKLFF | TGTGCCAGCAGTGACCACAGGACTAGTAATGAAAAACTGTTTTTT
TRBJ2-5 | TRBD2 | NA | TRBV25-1 | CASSEARTSAQETQYF | TGTGCCAGCAGTGAAGCTCGGACTAGCGCACAAGAGACCCAGTACTTC
TRBJ1-1 | NA | once | TRBV6-5 | CASSTTPNTEAFF | TGTGCCAGCAGTACGACACCTAACACTGAAGCTTTCTTT
TRBJ1-2 | TRBD1 | NA | TRBV5-1 | CASSPRTGASSGYTF | TGCGCCAGCAGCCCTAGGACAGGGGCTAGCAGCGGCTACACCTTC
TRBJ2-3 | NA | NA | TRBV7-8 | CASSLVGTPADTQYF | TGTGCCAGCAGCTTAGTCGGGACACCCGCCGATACGCAGTATTTT
TRBJ2-6 | TRBD1 | NA | TRBV5-5 | CASSLGGRGPPYGANVLTF | TGTGCCAGCAGCTTGGGGGGAAGGGGGCCACCCTACGGGGCCAACGTCCTGACTTTC
TRBJ1-1 | TRBD1 | NA | TRBV2 | CASSAQGASTEAFF | TGTGCCAGCAGTGCCCAGGGGGCTAGCACTGAAGCTTTCTTT
TRBJ2-3 | NA | NA | TRBV27 | CASRGAGYSSTDTQYF | TGTGCCAGCAGGGGTGCCGGGTATTCGAGCACAGATACGCAGTATTTT
TRBJ2-1 | TRBD1 | NA | TRBV18 | CASSPPTGLAEQFF | TGTGCCAGCTCACCACCGACAGGGTTGGCTGAGCAGTTCTTC
TRBJ1-1 | NA | NA | TRBV6-5 | CASSYAGGNTEAFF | TGTGCCAGCAGTTACGCAGGAGGGAACACTGAAGCTTTCTTT
TRBJ2-7 | NA | NA | TRBV5-1 | CASSSEISVSPTYEQYF | TGCGCCAGCAGCTCCGAGATCTCGGTATCTCCAACCTACGAGCAGTACTTC
TRBJ1-1 | NA | NA | TRBV29-1 | CSAGGGDTEAFF | TGCAGCGCGGGAGGGGGTGACACTGAAGCTTTCTTT
TRBJ1-2 | TRBD1 | NA | TRBV19 | CATKRGPTTTNYGYTF | TGTGCCACGAAAAGGGGGCCGACGACGACCAACTATGGCTACACCTTC
TRBJ2-7 | NA | NA | TRBV10-3 | CAISDSGQSSYEQYF | TGTGCCATCAGTGACTCGGGACAAAGCTCCTACGAGCAGTACTTC
TRBJ2-1 | TRBD1 | NA | TRBV6-1 | CASSELGRGQDEQFF | TGTGCCAGCAGTGAACTGGGCAGGGGGCAGGATGAGCAGTTCTTC
TRBJ1-5 | TRBD1 | NA | TRBV25-1 | CASSDPRGINQPQHF | TGTGCCAGCAGTGATCCCAGGGGGATAAATCAGCCCCAGCATTTT
TRBJ1-5 | TRBD1 | NA | TRBV2 | CASRTGDHQPQHF | TGTGCCAGCAGGACAGGGGACCATCAGCCCCAGCATTTT
TRBJ2-1 | NA | NA | TRBV7-3 | CASSLQGRNNEQFF | TGTGCCAGCAGCTTACAGGGTCGTAACAATGAGCAGTTCTTC
TRBJ1-3 | TRBD1 | NA | TRBV6-5 | CASRLQGSGNTIYF | TGTGCCAGCAGACTACAGGGGTCTGGAAACACCATATATTTT
TRBJ1-3 | NA | few | TRBV5-1 | CASSLAGQGRGNTIYF | TGCGCCAGCAGCTTGGCGGGTCAGGGAAGAGGAAACACCATATATTTT
TRBJ2-1 | TRBD1 | NA | TRBV30 | CAWKGQGVYNEQFF | TGTGCCTGGAAGGGACAGGGGGTCTACAATGAGCAGTTCTTC
TRBJ2-7 | NA | few | TRBV19 | CASSMGDTAEQYF | TGTGCCAGTAGTATGGGGGACACGGCCGAGCAGTACTTC
TRBJ2-2 | NA | NA | TRBV9 | CASSVAAVNTGELFF | TGTGCCAGCAGCGTAGCCGCAGTGAACACCGGGGAGCTGTTTTTT
TRBJ2-3 | TRBD2 | NA | TRBV5-1 | CASSLGSGGVTDTQYF | TGCGCCAGCAGCTTGGGTAGCGGGGGGGTCACAGATACGCAGTATTTT
TRBJ2-2 | NA | NA | TRBV30 | CAWSVRVGVGTGELFF | TGTGCCTGGAGTGTTCGGGTGGGAGTTGGTACCGGGGAGCTGTTTTTT
TRBJ2-3 | NA | NA | TRBV11-2 | CASSLGAGDTQYF | TGTGCCAGCAGCCTTGGCGCGGGAGATACGCAGTATTTT
TRBJ1-5 | NA | NA | TRBV18 | CASSGGGGQPQHF | TGTGCCAGCTCAGGGGGGGGCGGTCAGCCCCAGCATTTT
TRBJ2-7 | NA | few | TRBV7-9 | CASSLGMSSYEQYF | TGTGCCAGCAGCTTAGGCATGAGCTCCTACGAGCAGTACTTC
TRBJ1-6 | NA | once | TRBV7-2 | CASSLSDLGHIRPLHF | TGTGCCAGCAGCTTATCCGACCTGGGCCATATTCGGCCCCTCCACTTT
TRBJ1-1 | NA | few | TRBV18 | CASTSGTENTEAFF | TGTGCCAGCACCTCCGGGACTGAGAACACTGAAGCTTTCTTT
TRBJ2-1 | TRBD1 | NA | TRBV3-1/TRBV3-2 | CASSRGIGQGKAGNEQFF | TGTGCCAGCAGCCGCGGAATAGGACAGGGGAAAGCGGGCAATGAGCAGTTCTTC
TRBJ1-2 | TRBD1 | NA | TRBV5-1 | CASSSTGGQAYGYTF | TGCGCCAGCAGCTCCACGGGGGGACAGGCCTATGGCTACACCTTC
TRBJ1-1 | NA | NA | TRBV27 | CASSSPRGIAEAFF | TGTGCCAGCAGTTCCCCAAGGGGGATCGCTGAAGCTTTCTTT
TRBJ1-2 | TRBD1 | once | TRBV6-5 | CASRDSQNYGYTF | TGTGCCAGCCGGGACAGCCAAAACTATGGCTACACCTTC
TRBJ1-1 | TRBD1 | NA | TRBV19 | CASIGQGMNTEAFF | TGTGCCAGCATCGGACAGGGGATGAACACTGAAGCTTTCTTT
TRBJ2-3 | TRBD1 | once | TRBV2 | CASGLTGTDTQYF | TGTGCCAGCGGTCTGACAGGGACAGATACGCAGTATTTT
TRBJ2-5 | TRBD2 | NA | TRBV28 | CASSLGTSGGETQYF | TGTGCCAGCAGTTTGGGGACTAGCGGAGGAGAGACCCAGTACTTC